These T cell receptor beta chains were read from a single sample in a study of blood T cell repertoires in COVID-19. Using immunoSEQ multiplex PCR, the repertoire was profiled, and TCRdb retains in-frame clones only, with some absent. The table records about 230,000 clones, under 90% of them present only once. Specimen: peripheral blood. All receptors come from a woman of 80 years or more with active or convalescent COVID-19. The CDR3 runs from the conserved cysteine through the conserved F or W. The D gene is left open where the match is weak. The size of a clone is reported for some rows only, either as once, few or many, or as a class for expanded clones.

d_gene	v_gene	abundance	j_gene	CDR3nt	CDR3aa
NA	TRBV6-5	NA	TRBJ1-4	TGTGCCAGCAGTTATCGCGCAACGGGTAATGAAAAACTGTTTTTT	CASSYRATGNEKLFF
TRBD1	TRBV4-1	NA	TRBJ2-3	TGCGCCAGCAGCCAACGACAGGGAATAGATACGCAGTATTTT	CASSQRQGIDTQYF
NA	TRBV6-2/TRBV6-3	few	TRBJ1-5	TGTGCCAGCACCCCTTGGGCCAATCAGCCCCAGCATTTT	CASTPWANQPQHF
NA	TRBV6-6	NA	TRBJ2-5	TGTGCCAGCAGTTACTGGGCGGGCCAAGAGACCCAGTACTTC	CASSYWAGQETQYF
NA	TRBV20-1	NA	TRBJ1-1	TGCAGTGCCCACAGGAACACTGAAGCTTTCTTT	CSAHRNTEAFF
TRBD1	TRBV5-4	NA	TRBJ1-1	TGTGCCAGCAGCCCGCCCCCGGGACAGGGGGCTGAAGCTTTCTTT	CASSPPPGQGAEAFF
NA	TRBV19	NA	TRBJ1-1	TGTGCCACCGCGGGGGAGGTGAACACTGAAGCTTTCTTT	CATAGEVNTEAFF
NA	TRBV5-4	few	TRBJ1-2	TGTGCCAGCACCCGCCAGTACGCTAACTATGGCTACACCTTC	CASTRQYANYGYTF
TRBD2	TRBV4-1	NA	TRBJ2-5	TGCGCCAGCAGCCGCACTAGCGGGAGTGGAGAGACCCAGTACTTC	CASSRTSGSGETQYF
NA	TRBV28	NA	TRBJ1-6	TGTGCCAGCAGGGGGGGGTCTGTAAATTCACCCCTCCACTTT	CASRGGSVNSPLHF
NA	TRBV3-1/TRBV3-2	once	TRBJ2-3	TGTGCCAGCAGCCAAGATATCGGGGGAAGCACAGATACGCAGTATTTT	CASSQDIGGSTDTQYF
TRBD2	TRBV5-4	NA	TRBJ2-7	TGTGCCAGCAGCTCCGATCGGGGTAGCGGGAGCTCCTACGAGCAGTACTTC	CASSSDRGSGSSYEQYF
NA	TRBV11-2	NA	TRBJ2-7	TGTGCCAGCAGCTTTACGGGGGGCGGAGAGCAGTACTTC	CASSFTGGGEQYF
NA	TRBV9	once	TRBJ1-1	TGTGCCAGCAGCGTCGACAGATTGAACACTGAAGCTTTCTTT	CASSVDRLNTEAFF
NA	TRBV19	NA	TRBJ1-5	TGTGCCAGTAGTATACAAGGGGCCGGGAATCAGCCCCAGCATTTT	CASSIQGAGNQPQHF
TRBD1	TRBV14	NA	TRBJ1-2	TGTGCCAGCAGCCAAGTCCGGACAGGCGGCTATGGCTACACCTTC	CASSQVRTGGYGYTF
NA	TRBV3-1/TRBV3-2	NA	TRBJ1-1	TGTGCCAGCAGCCACCGAGCTAGGAACACTGAAGCTTTCTTT	CASSHRARNTEAFF
NA	TRBV19	NA	TRBJ2-3	TGTGCCAGTAGTGCCGGAGACAGGCAGATTCTAGATACGCAGTATTTT	CASSAGDRQILDTQYF
NA	TRBV7-2	NA	TRBJ1-2	TGTGCCAGCAGCCTCGGGGGGGTGAATTATGGCTACACCTTC	CASSLGGVNYGYTF
NA	TRBV2	NA	TRBJ2-7	TGTGCCAGCACCCCTCGAGGTTATAACGAGCAGTACTTC	CASTPRGYNEQYF
NA	TRBV28	NA	TRBJ2-5	TGTGCCGCCAGACAGAGAGAGACCCAGTACTTC	CAARQRETQYF
TRBD2	TRBV9	NA	TRBJ2-7	TGTGCCAGCAGCGCCGCTAGCGGGAGGGACGACGAGCAGTACTTC	CASSAASGRDDEQYF
TRBD2	TRBV5-5	NA	TRBJ2-3	TGTGCCAGCAGCTTGGTTACGGGTAGCGGGAGGGCCCGGATTGATACGCAGTATTTT	CASSLVTGSGRARIDTQYF
NA	TRBV4-3	NA	TRBJ2-3	TGCGCCAGCAGCCAAGCACCCAGGGCGTACACGCAGTATTTT	CASSQAPRAYTQYF
TRBD2	TRBV7-2	NA	TRBJ2-7	TGTGCCAGCAGCAAAGCGCGGGAGGGCTACGAGCAGTACTTC	CASSKAREGYEQYF
TRBD2	TRBV29-1	few	TRBJ2-5	TGCAGCGTTCGGGTTAGCGGGAAGGGTGAGACCCAGTACTTC	CSVRVSGKGETQYF
NA	TRBV5-1	NA	TRBJ1-2	TGCGCCAGCAGCTTGGATAGGACATTCTATGGCTACACCTTC	CASSLDRTFYGYTF
NA	TRBV27	NA	TRBJ2-3	TGTGCCAGCAGCTTGACAGGTACTAGCACAGATACGCAGTATTTT	CASSLTGTSTDTQYF
NA	TRBV11-2	NA	TRBJ2-5	TGTGCCAGCAGCTTAGTTGTCGACCAAGAGACCCAGTACTTC	CASSLVVDQETQYF
NA	TRBV12-3/TRBV12-4	NA	TRBJ1-2	TGTGCCAGCAGACAGGGTAGTGTTGGCTACACCTTC	CASRQGSVGYTF
NA	TRBV9	NA	TRBJ1-5	TGTGCCAGCAGCGTAGAGGGACTCAGTGGTCAGCCCCAGCATTTT	CASSVEGLSGQPQHF
NA	TRBV6-5	NA	TRBJ1-1	TGTGCCAGCGGGAGAGACACTGAAGCTTTCTTT	CASGRDTEAFF
NA	TRBV6-1	NA	TRBJ1-2	TGTGCCAGCAGTGACAGGGACTATGGCTACACCTTC	CASSDRDYGYTF
TRBD2	TRBV7-7	NA	TRBJ2-7	TGTGCCAGCAGCTTATGGGTCGGAAGCCATGGGCGGGAGGTCTCCTACGAGCAGTACTTC	CASSLWVGSHGREVSYEQYF
NA	TRBV6-2/TRBV6-3	NA	TRBJ2-1	TGTGCCAGCAGTCACACTGAGCAGTTCTTC	CASSHTEQFF
NA	TRBV19	NA	TRBJ2-7	TGTGCCAGTAGCCAGCGGCTATCCTCCTACGAGCAGTACTTC	CASSQRLSSYEQYF
NA	TRBV27	NA	TRBJ1-3	TGTGCCAGCAGGACAGATGCTGGAAACACCATATATTTT	CASRTDAGNTIYF
TRBD1	TRBV6-2/TRBV6-3	NA	TRBJ1-5	TGTGCCAGCAGTACTGGGACAGCCCAGCATTTT	CASSTGTAQHF
NA	TRBV9	NA	TRBJ1-1	TGTGCCAGCAGCGTAGAACCTATGGGCATGAACACTGAAGCTTTCTTT	CASSVEPMGMNTEAFF
TRBD1	TRBV7-9	NA	TRBJ1-1	TGTGCCAGCAGCCATGGACAGGGGAACACTGAAGCTTTCTTT	CASSHGQGNTEAFF
TRBD2	TRBV11-2	few	TRBJ2-5	TGTGCCAGCAGCCCGCGGGAGGGCCGTATGGAGACCCAGTACTTC	CASSPREGRMETQYF
NA	TRBV6-5	NA	TRBJ1-1	TGTGCCGGCAGCAGGGAGGTGAGCACTGAAGCTTTCTTT	CAGSREVSTEAFF
NA	TRBV19	few	TRBJ1-5	TGTGCCAGTAGCCCGGCTGGGACGGGGGTGCCCCAGCATTTT	CASSPAGTGVPQHF
TRBD1	TRBV29-1	NA	TRBJ2-7	TGCAGCGTTTTCAGGGGGTACTCCTACGAGCAGTACTTC	CSVFRGYSYEQYF
NA	TRBV28	NA	TRBJ1-4	TGTGCCAGCAGTTCTAACAGGGTTTGGGAAAAACTGTTTTTT	CASSSNRVWEKLFF
NA	TRBV18	NA	TRBJ2-5	TGTGCCAGCTCGCCCCGAGACGGAGGCGGGGAGACCCAGTACTTC	CASSPRDGGGETQYF